The source of this T cell receptor beta chain is a study of blood T cell repertoires in COVID-19 (dated by TCRdb to between 2020 and 2021). About the full investigation: Collaborator samples came from the United States, Italy and Spain and covered acute and convalescent phases of COVID-19. The samples were drawn from two sources: the first 160 participants of the ongoing ImmuneRACE study, and 1,254 subjects contributed by 6 global collaborators. The material from the prospective study consisted of cDNA or gDNA derived from T cells, B-cell-depleted T cells, or PBMCs. The dataset comprised deeply sampled blood TCRbeta repertoires from subjects exposed to, actively infected with, or recovered from COVID-19. The repertoires were released in a freely available public database intended as a resource for research on the immune response to SARS-CoV-2. Where available, HLA class I and class II types were obtained from metadata supplied by the sample provider rather than from assay-based typing. A de-identified subject ID, COVID-19 status, age in years and sex were almost always included in the sample metadata.

Points the paper makes about the study in general: The amount of clinical and demographic metadata varied by source and participant and was provided uncurated.

For this clone: Its binding antigen is unknown. No much larger clone exists at a distance of one base, and base qualities are not known.

Relative to germline, V is missing 2 bases and J is missing 3 bases, with 7 bases of the junction outside any gene match. From cysteine to phenylalanine, the CDR3 is 18 amino acids long. The CDR3 DNA has 54 bases and is translated from base 1. Participants in the prospective study were enrolled through a virtual design, were aged about 18 to 90 years, and lived in under 25 United States geographic areas. In the prospective study, participants were assigned to cohorts based on the clinical history participants reported in a screening survey and a study questionnaire. Recovered participants in ImmuneRACE Cohort 3 were defined by two consecutive negative NP/OP PCR tests, clearance by a healthcare professional, or resolution of symptoms. In the prospective study, mobile phlebotomists collected whole blood, serum and a nasopharyngeal or oropharyngeal swab from each participant. Over a roughly two-month period, participants in the prospective study had the option of providing additional blood draws and questionnaires. Blood samples from the prospective study were shipped frozen or at room temperature prior to DNA extraction.

TCRbeta CDR3 regions were amplified from genomic DNA by means of the immunoSEQ Assay, a bias-controlled multiplex PCR. The original pipeline was this. The number of nucleated cells in each sample was estimated from the amplification of reference gene primers within the assay. Sequence reads were collapsed and filtered to measure the absolute abundance of every unique TCRbeta CDR3 rearrangement. For each sample, productive Simpson clonality was calculated as the square root of Simpson's diversity index over productive rearrangements. What TCRdb holds here is the immuneACCESS table cut down to in-frame rearrangements. Part of the clones is not present; checked against another copy, under half of the missing clones reflect an unresolved V gene, and the others are unexplained. That table supplies the V and J calls and clone size; D and trimming were determined from the DNA. This sample is represented by about 320,000 clones; approximately 88% of them were singletons. Approximately 5.5% of the sample is in the top ten clones.

The receptor chain draws on TRBV23-1 and TRBJ2-5; TRBD2 fits 15 bases in the junction. TRBV23-1 is flagged as an ORF with uncertain function. What was sequenced was PBMCs or T cells enriched from blood (not recorded which). The sequence came from a man in his sixties who had recovered from COVID-19. In nucleotide form, the sequence is TGCGCCAGCAGTCAACGGTGGACTAGCGGGAGGGCGGAAGAGACCCAGTACTTC. The resulting protein is CASSQRWTSGRAEETQYF.